These 29 T cell receptor beta chains were all obtained from the same sample, sequenced in a study of shared clonotypes between healthy human individuals. The method was immunoSEQ multiplex PCR; TCRdb's version includes in-frame clones alone and lacks a portion of them. The sample has around 500,000 clones; 76% are singletons. Sequenced: PBMCs. The origin of the receptors is a woman in her 40s in good health. Some clones in this sample may be carry-over from other donors' samples.

The CDR3 bases are TGTGCCAGCAGTGAATGGGCAGGGGATGGCTACACCTTC. This translates into CASSEWAGDGYTF. The chain links TRBV25-1 to TRBJ1-2, with D possibly being TRBD1 (6 bases). CDR1 MGHDK and CDR2 SYGVNS come from the germline V gene. The CDR3 contains 13 residues. V was clipped by 1 base and J by 6 bases, with 9 bases between them.

This chain uses TRBV18 with TRBJ2-7, with 7 bases identical to TRBD1. The CDR3 extends over 16 amino acids. V shed 2 bases and J 2 bases; nucleotides not matched to a gene: 9. CDR1 and CDR2 (germline): KGHSH, LQKENI. The CDR3 loop is CASSPGRQGLPYEQYF. The CDR3 nucleotides read TGTGCCAGCTCACCAGGGCGACAGGGTTTGCCCTACGAGCAGTACTTC.

This clone was recorded only once. The chain carries TRBV5-6 and TRBJ2-3; maybe TRBD1 (6 bases). Between the trimmed V and J ends, which lost 5 bases and 4 bases, there was a span of 20 bases. CDR1 is SGHDT, CDR2 YYEEEE, per germline. The CDR3 length is 16 residues. The CDR3 region is CASRDQGRGASDTQYF. The CDR3 DNA reads TGTGCCAGCAGAGACCAGGGCAGGGGCGCGTCAGATACGCAGTATTTT.

This clone showed up just a few times. V is TRBV5-1 and J is TRBJ1-4; tentative D call: TRBD1 (5 bases). The CDR3 extends over 15 amino acids. In germline, CDR1 is SGHRS, CDR2 YFSETQ. Trimming shortened V by 0 bases and J by 6 bases, and 12 bases separated the two germline ends. CDR3 amino acids: CASSLEDRKYEKLFF. CDR3 nucleotides: TGCGCCAGCAGCTTGGAAGACAGAAAATATGAAAAACTGTTTTTT.

J is TRBJ2-7 and V is TRBV28, with 10 bases that match TRBD2. The CDR3 covers 18 residues. With 5 bases clipped from V and 6 bases from J, the junction kept 19 bases outside the gene matches. Germline values: CDR1 MDHEN, CDR2 SYDVKM. The CDR3 loop is CASSRKRTSGEWIPEQYF. CDR3 bases: TGTGCCAGCAGTCGAAAACGTACTAGCGGGGAGTGGATCCCCGAGCAGTACTTC.

This clone has just one count. The chain uses TRBV4-3 and TRBJ1-1; D unresolved. Germline values: CDR1 LGHNA, CDR2 YSLEER. This CDR3 contains 15 residues. Trimming left V 0 bases short and J 1 base short, with 9 bases between. The CDR3 coding sequence is TGCGCCAGCAGCCAAGATTTGATCGCGAACACTGAAGCTTTCTTT. This translates into CASSQDLIANTEAFF.

This clone showed up just once. The V and J genes are TRBV14 and TRBJ1-5; D perhaps matches TRBD1 (6 bases). In germline, CDR1 is SGHDN, CDR2 FVKESK. V lost 0 bases, J lost 6 bases, and 24 bases lay in between. This CDR3 has 19 amino acids. The CDR3 DNA is TGTGCCAGCAGCCAAGATCGGCCCAACAGGGAGGGTCGTGGTCAGCCCCAGCATTTT. It encodes CASSQDRPNREGRGQPQHF.

The chain employs TRBV2 and TRBJ2-2; D possibly corresponds to TRBD2 (6 bases). V lost 2 bases to trimming and J lost 3 bases, with 13 bases between them. CDR3 length: 16 amino acids. Germline CDR1 SNHLY, CDR2 FYNNEI. CDR3 sequence: CASSEFRGGDTGELFF. The CDR3 DNA reads TGTGCCAGCAGTGAATTTAGGGGCGGGGACACCGGGGAGCTGTTTTTT.

As regards this clone: A much bigger clone sits one base away, suggesting this may be a read error. V is TRBV30 and J is TRBJ2-5; 7 nucleotides match TRBD2. V trimming: 3 bases; J trimming: 2 bases; junction bases outside the gene matches: 18. CDR1 and CDR2 (germline): GTSNPN, SVGIG (reference sequence). The CDR3 length is 18 residues. CDR3 loop: CAWSRRDLPGLPQETQYF. CDR3 nucleotide sequence: TGTGCCTGGAGCCGAAGAGACCTGCCGGGACTACCACAAGAGACCCAGTACTTC.

The chain uses TRBV2 and TRBJ1-5; D is possibly TRBD1 (5 bases). The CDR3 consists of 13 residues. With 2 bases removed from V and 8 bases from J, the gap between germline ends came to 10 bases. Per the germline V gene, CDR1 is SNHLY and CDR2 is FYNNEI. CDR3 nucleotide sequence: TGTGCCAGCAGTGAACAGGGAGTGGAGCCCCAGCATTTT. Its translation is CASSEQGVEPQHF.

This clone was recorded only once. The chain is built from TRBV7-2 and TRBJ2-6; unclear D gene. V lost 7 bases and J lost 1, with 8 bases in between. Germline-derived CDR1 and CDR2 are SGHTA and FQGNSA. The CDR3 spans 14 residues. DNA of the CDR3: TGTGCCAGCACCCGTACATCTGGGGCCAACGTCCTGACTTTC. It yields the protein CASTRTSGANVLTF.

V gene TRBV28 combines with J gene TRBJ2-5; D is perhaps TRBD1 or TRBD2 (6 bases each). Matching the DNA end better, TRBJ2-7 makes the J call doubtful. CDR3 size: 11 residues. Germline V gene sequence: CDR1 MDHEN, CDR2 SYDVKM. CDR3 sequence (DNA): TGTGCCATCATTAGGGGGGACGAGCAGTACTTC. It specifies CAIIRGDEQYF.

V gene TRBV5-1 combines with J gene TRBJ2-7; either TRBD1 or TRBD2 may fit D (5 bases each). Looked up from germline, CDR1 is SGHRS and CDR2 is YFSETQ. The CDR3 spans 15 residues. Trimming removed 2 bases at V and 0 bases at J, with 12 bases between. Written as DNA, the CDR3 is TGCGCCAGCAGCTTCGGGACCCTGACCTCCTACGAGCAGTACTTC. Amino acid sequence: CASSFGTLTSYEQYF.

This clone has just one count. This may arise from a read error, as a much more abundant clone is one base away. This chain connects TRBV20-1 to TRBJ2-5, with D uncertain. Germline CDR1 is DFQATT and CDR2 is SNEGSKA (reference sequence). The CDR3 extends over 11 amino acids. V lost 5 bases and J 2 bases, leaving 6 bases between the germline ends. CDR3 loop: CSADPQETQYF. As DNA, the CDR3 is TGCAGTGCTGATCCGCAAGAGACCCAGTACTTC.

This chain links TRBV9 with TRBJ1-1, with D uncertain. In germline, CDR1 is SGDLS, CDR2 YYNGEE. With 3 bases removed from V and 7 bases from J, the gap between germline ends came to 13 bases. The CDR3 sequence is 13 residues long. The CDR3 DNA reads as TGTGCCAGCAGCGCAGCCCGGGGAGGTGAAGCTTTCTTT. It codes for CASSAARGGEAFF.

On this clone: A much larger clone lies a single base off, so this may be a read error. This rearrangement joins TRBV28 to TRBJ2-6; D unclear. The CDR3 length is 12 residues. CDR1 MDHEN and CDR2 SYDVKM come from the germline V gene. V gave up 6 bases and J gave up 2 bases, with 2 bases separating them. The CDR3 coding sequence is TGTGCCAGCAGCCCTGGGGCCAACGTCCTGACTTTC. Encoded protein: CASSPGANVLTF.

Here the CDR3 DNA reads TGCAATGTAGCGAGATACTACGAGCAGTACTTC. This sequence encodes CNVARYYEQYF. This chain connects TRBV20-1 to TRBJ2-7; weak D call: TRBD2 (5 bases). The germline V gene encodes CDR1 DFQATT and CDR2 SNEGSKA (reference sequence). The CDR3 consists of 11 residues.

This clone was seen a handful of times. The chain carries TRBV4-2 and TRBJ2-7, with 9 bases lining up with TRBD2. CDR1 and CDR2 from the germline V gene are LGHNA and YNFKEQ. The J segment lost 3 bases and the V segment lost 11 bases, leaving 11 bases of the junction unmatched. The CDR3 has 14 residues. CDR3 sequence: CAVAGGRVRYEQYF. For the CDR3, the DNA is TGTGCCGTCGCTGGCGGGAGGGTCCGCTACGAGCAGTACTTC.

The DNA for the CDR3 is TGTGCCAGCAGCCGAGGGAATACTGAAGCTTTCTTT. Translated: CASSRGNTEAFF. The V gene is TRBV6-5, the J gene TRBJ1-1; D gene ambiguous. V was cut by 6 bases and J by 5 bases, with 10 bases left in between. This CDR3 region has 12 residues. The germline CDR1 and CDR2 sequences are MNHEY and SVGAGI.

This clone was seen just once. The chain carries TRBV2 and TRBJ2-7, with D unresolved. The CDR3 has 11 amino acids. Trimming cost V 3 bases and J 6 bases, with 6 bases left between them. The germline gives CDR1 SNHLY, CDR2 FYNNEI. The CDR3 DNA sequence: TGTGCCAGCAGTGAGGTTCGCGAGCAGTACTTC. Encoded protein: CASSEVREQYF. The variable domain in full, with the rest retrieved from reference TRBV2 and TRBJ2-7, is EPEVTQTPSHQVTQMGQEVILRCVPISNHLYFYWYRQILGQKVEFLVSFYNNEISEKSEIFDDQFSVERPDGSNFTLKIRSTKLEDSAMYFCASSEVREQYFGPGTRLTVT.

Only one count was recorded for this clone. Different DNA sequences within this sample yield the same CDR3. The J gene is TRBJ2-4, the V gene TRBV21-1. TRBV21-1 constitutes a pseudogene. The CDR3 is 17 amino acids. The CDR3 DNA follows: TGTGCCAGCAGGGTTGTCAGGGGAGGAAAAGCCAAAAACATTCAGTACTTC. Its translation: CASRVVRGGKAKNIQYF.

The rearrangement links TRBV19 to TRBJ2-3; D perhaps matches TRBD2 (5 bases). CDR1 is LNHDA and CDR2 is SQIVND in the germline V gene (reference sequence). The V and J ends lost 1 base and 0 bases respectively, with 11 bases between them. This CDR3 region has 16 residues. The CDR3 DNA reads TGTGCCAGTAGTATAGGGGCGGGCCGTAGCACAGATACGCAGTATTTT. Protein: CASSIGAGRSTDTQYF.

The chain employs TRBV25-1 and TRBJ2-6; 9 nucleotides line up with TRBD1. J gave up 0 bases and V 5 bases, and 8 bases lay outside the gene matches. This CDR3 comprises 18 residues. Germline V gene sequence: CDR1 MGHDK, CDR2 SYGVNS. The CDR3 here is CASSKHRGLDSGANVLTF. For the CDR3, the DNA is TGTGCCAGCAGTAAACACAGGGGGCTAGACTCTGGGGCCAACGTCCTGACTTTC.

Comment on this clone: A far more abundant clone sits one base away, making this likely a read error. The same CDR3 arises from other DNA sequences in this sample as well. J is TRBJ2-7 and V is TRBV5-4; a weak D match, TRBD1 (5 bases). V lost 8 bases and J 0 bases, leaving 18 bases between the germline ends. The germline gives CDR1 SGHNT, CDR2 YYREEE (reference sequence). The CDR3 length is 15 residues. The CDR3 DNA reads as TGTGCCAGTGGAAATGGGGTTGGGGCCTCCTACGAGCAGTACTTC. Translating gives CASGNGVGASYEQYF.

This clone was seen a single time. This sequence joins TRBV4-1 and TRBJ2-3, with TRBD2 matching over 11 bases. V gave up 2 bases and J gave up 0 bases; unmatched junction bases: 10. The CDR3 is 19 amino acids. Germline lookup yields CDR1 MGHRA and CDR2 YSYEKL. In nucleotides, the CDR3 is TGCGCCAGCAGCCAACTCCTTACCGGGACTAGCGGAAGCACAGATACGCAGTATTTT. This sequence encodes CASSQLLTGTSGSTDTQYF.

About this clone itself: A much bigger clone sits one base away, suggesting this may be a read error. This chain connects TRBV30 to TRBJ2-5; a weak D match, TRBD2 (5 bases). Trimming stripped 3 bases from V and 5 bases from J, with 13 bases between. Germline CDR1 reads GTSNPN; CDR2 reads SVGIG (reference sequence). The CDR3 loop spans 13 amino acids. The CDR3 coding sequence is TGTGCCTGGAGCGTGACTCGAGGGGAGACCCAGTACTTC. Protein product: CAWSVTRGETQYF. Together with reference TRBV30 and TRBJ2-5, the CDR3 gives the full variable domain: SQTIHQWPATLVQPVGSPLSLECTVEGTSNPNLYWYRQAAGRGLQLLFYSVGIGQISSEVPQNLSASRPQDRQFILSSKKLLLSDSGFYLCAWSVTRGETQYFGPGTRLLVL.

This clone occurred once. This chain links TRBV5-4 with TRBJ1-4; TRBD1 matches at 9 bases. This CDR3 region has 14 residues. Germline V CDR1 and CDR2: SGHNT, YYREEE (reference sequence). V lost 4 bases, J lost 8 bases, and 6 bases stayed unmatched. The CDR3 loop reads CASSIQGAREKLFF. Written as DNA, the CDR3 is TGTGCCAGCAGCATACAGGGGGCGCGGGAAAAACTGTTTTTT.

This chain connects TRBV28 to TRBJ2-7, with 9 positions matching TRBD2. With 3 bases clipped from V and 6 bases from J, the junction kept 9 bases outside the gene matches. The germline V gene encodes CDR1 MDHEN and CDR2 SYDVKM. The CDR3 sequence is 15 residues long. The DNA of the CDR3 is TGTGCCAGCAGTTTGTCGGCGGGAGGGCCTGTCGAGCAGTACTTC. As protein: CASSLSAGGPVEQYF.

V is TRBV6-6 and J is TRBJ2-7; TRBD1 agrees at 11 bases. The junction had 8 bases not matched to a gene; V was cut back by 7 bases and J by 0 bases. Germline-derived CDR1 and CDR2 are MNHNY and SVGAGI (reference sequence). The CDR3 consists of 16 residues. CDR3 protein: CASKGQGAPYSYEQYF. The DNA for the CDR3 is TGTGCCAGCAAAGGACAGGGGGCCCCTTACTCCTACGAGCAGTACTTC.